One sample yielded the 20 T cell receptor beta chains listed below, sequenced in a study of blood T cell repertoires in COVID-19. Some clones are missing from TCRdb's copy, which holds only in-frame ones; the method was immunoSEQ multiplex PCR. This sample has approximately 81,000 clones, with roughly four fifths found just once. Sequencing was performed on peripheral blood. Every receptor here comes from a human donor in a cohort sampled during active COVID-19.

This sequence joins TRBV5-8 and TRBJ1-2; 8 bases match TRBD1. V trimming: 2 bases; J trimming: 6 bases; junction bases outside the gene matches: 9. This CDR3 is 15 amino acids long. Germline V gene lookup returns CDR1 SGHTS and CDR2 YDEGEE. CDR3 sequence (DNA): TGTGCCAGCAGCTTTGGCCTCCTACAGGGGGATGGCTACACCTTC. This translates into CASSFGLLQGDGYTF.

The V and J genes are TRBV3-1 (or the pseudogene TRBV3-2) and TRBJ2-3; tentative D call: TRBD1 (5 bases). Looked up from germline, CDR1 is LGHDT and CDR2 is YNNKEL (reference sequence). This CDR3 spans 15 amino acids. V was clipped by 2 bases and J by 2 bases, with 11 bases between them. The chain's CDR3 is CASSQLQASTDTQYF. Written as DNA, the CDR3 is TGTGCCAGCAGCCAATTACAGGCCTCCACAGATACGCAGTATTTT.

The J gene is TRBJ1-1, the V gene TRBV6-4; 11 positions match TRBD1. This CDR3 comprises 15 residues. The germline V gene encodes CDR1 MRHNA and CDR2 SNTAGT. V dropped 6 bases and J dropped 5; count of bases not matched to a gene: 8. The CDR3 coding sequence is TGTGCCAGCAGCCCTGGACAGGGGGCTTATACTGAAGCTTTCTTT. Translation gives CASSPGQGAYTEAFF.

The CDR3: CATSRDITTATNEKLFF. CDR3 DNA sequence: TGTGCCACCAGCAGAGATATCACGACTGCAACTAATGAAAAACTGTTTTTT. The chain employs TRBV15 and TRBJ1-4, with D unclear. Germline CDR1 reads LNHNV; CDR2 reads YYDKDF (reference sequence). Trimming stripped 0 bases from V and 0 bases from J, with 11 bases between. CDR3 length: 17 residues.

V usage is TRBV7-5 and J usage is TRBJ1-6; TRBD1 is the table's D call, not checked against the DNA. TRBV7-5 is a pseudogene. The CDR3 covers 15 residues. The CDR3 here is CARSLLGARNSPLHF. The DNA for the CDR3 is TGTGCCAGAAGCTTATTGGGGGCGAGGAATTCACCCCTCCACTTT.

This clone was counted once. The rearrangement links TRBV4-1 to TRBJ2-7, with TRBD1 identical over 9 bases. The CDR3 sequence is 15 residues long. Per the germline V gene, CDR1 is MGHRA and CDR2 is YSYEKL. The junction had 10 bases not matched to a gene; V was cut back by 3 bases and J by 7 bases. In nucleotides, the CDR3 is TGCGCCAGCAGCCAGAGGGGACAGGGAGGGGAGGAGCAGTACTTC. Encoded protein: CASSQRGQGGEEQYF.

V is TRBV6-5 and J is TRBJ1-1; D might be TRBD1 (6 bases). This CDR3 is 14 amino acids long. Looked up from germline, CDR1 is MNHEY and CDR2 is SVGAGI. The V and J ends lost 5 bases and 1 base respectively, with 11 bases between them. CDR3 in amino acids: CASSREQGNTEAFF. CDR3 nucleotide sequence: TGTGCCAGCAGTCGAGAACAGGGGAACACTGAAGCTTTCTTT.

The chain employs TRBV11-2 and TRBJ2-2; 14 nucleotides agree with TRBD2. The germline V gene has CDR1 SGHAT and CDR2 FQNNGV. The trim removed 5 bases at V and 5 bases at J, leaving 7 bases unmatched. The CDR3 loop spans 17 amino acids. The CDR3 protein is CASSLRLAGGQTGELFF. The CDR3 DNA reads as TGTGCCAGCAGCCTCCGACTAGCGGGGGGGCAGACCGGGGAGCTGTTTTTT.

J is TRBJ1-6 and V is TRBV4-2; D is ambiguous. There are 14 residues in the CDR3. V gave up 3 bases and J gave up 6 bases, with 9 bases separating them. From germline, CDR1 is LGHNA and CDR2 YNFKEQ. CDR3 sequence reads: CASSHGDGNSPLHF. The CDR3, as DNA: TGTGCCAGCAGCCACGGAGACGGTAATTCACCCCTCCACTTT.

This chain joins TRBV29-1 and TRBJ1-1; D not resolved. Per the germline V gene, CDR1 is SQVTM and CDR2 is ANQGSEA. This CDR3 has 13 residues. Deletions cut 5 bases from V and 7 bases from J, with 17 bases between. The CDR3 here is CSVLSDGGSEAFF. CDR3 in DNA: TGCAGCGTTTTGTCAGATGGCGGGAGTGAAGCTTTCTTT.

This rearrangement joins TRBV7-8 to TRBJ2-2; 9 bases agree with TRBD1. This CDR3 spans 15 amino acids. Trimming cost V 5 bases and J 5 bases; bases outside gene matches: 6. Germline CDR1 is SGHVS and CDR2 is FQNEAQ. CDR3 amino acids: CASSPGQGWTGELFF. CDR3 bases: TGTGCCAGCAGCCCAGGACAGGGGTGGACCGGGGAGCTGTTTTTT. The entire variable domain, with the rest obtained from reference TRBV7-8 and TRBJ2-2, is as follows: GAGVSQSPRYKVAKRGQDVALRCDPISGHVSLFWYQQALGQGPEFLTYFQNEAQLDKSGLPSDRFFAERPEGSVSTLKIQRTQQEDSAVYLCASSPGQGWTGELFFGEGSRLTVL.

The chain is built from TRBV21-1 and TRBJ2-7; TRBD1 is the table's D call and was not checked against the DNA. TRBV21-1 is a known pseudogene. This CDR3 is 16 amino acids long. CDR3 DNA: TGTGCCAGCAGCAAATATGGGACACCTACCATCCCCGAGCAGTACTTC. Amino acids: CASSKYGTPTIPEQYF.

CDR3 bases: TGTGCCAGCAGCCAAGACCCCCTAGCGGGGCAAAGCTCCTACAATGAGCAGTTCTTC. Protein: CASSQDPLAGQSSYNEQFF. This chain uses TRBV4-2 with TRBJ2-1; 9 nucleotides align to TRBD2. The CDR3 consists of 19 residues. V was clipped by 0 bases and J by 0 bases; unmatched bases: 9. Germline V gene data show CDR1 as LGHNA and CDR2 as YNFKEQ.

This sequence joins TRBV11-1 and TRBJ1-4; D call uncertain. Germline CDR1 SGHAT, CDR2 FQDESV (reference sequence). This CDR3 is 11 amino acids long. Deletions cut 1 base from V and 10 bases from J, with 4 bases between. The CDR3: CASSLGGKLFF. CDR3 nucleotide sequence: TGTGCCAGCAGCTTAGGCGGAAAACTGTTTTTT.

This clone was observed once. A read error may account for a junction end that differs from germline. Other DNA sequences in the same sample also yield this CDR3. The J gene is TRBJ2-7, the V gene TRBV15, with D perhaps matching TRBD2 (7 bases). This CDR3 region has 15 residues. Germline values: CDR1 LNHNV, CDR2 YYDKDF (reference sequence). The CDR3 region is CATSRGGGLVYEQYF. CDR3 in DNA: TGCGCCACCAGCAGAGGGGGGGGGCTTGTCTACGAGCAGTACTTC.

The V and J genes are TRBV12-3 or TRBV12-4 and TRBJ1-1; possibly TRBD1 for D (6 bases). The CDR3 extends over 13 amino acids. V was pared by 3 bases and J by 3 bases, with 8 bases between. The CDR3 bases are TGTGCCAGCAGTTTGGGGGCGGACACTGAAGCTTTCTTT. Its protein is CASSLGADTEAFF.

The chain uses TRBV10-3 and TRBJ1-1; possibly TRBD1 for D (6 bases). The CDR3 has 16 residues. V lost 5 bases, J lost 2 bases, and 18 bases lay in between. Germline V CDR1 and CDR2: ENHRY, SYGVKD. The CDR3 is CAISPKRQDFNTEAFF. CDR3 coding DNA: TGTGCCATCAGTCCTAAACGACAGGATTTTAACACTGAAGCTTTCTTT.

The chain joins TRBV6-6 to TRBJ2-7; 9 bases match TRBD1. After removal of 6 bases from V and 4 bases from J, the junction contained 10 bases not matched to a gene. CDR1 is MNHNY, CDR2 SVGAGI, per germline (reference sequence). The length of the CDR3 is 15 residues. Written as DNA, the CDR3 is TGTGCCAGCAGCCCCCGGGACAGGGCTCAGTACGAGCAGTACTTC. Residues: CASSPRDRAQYEQYF.

The chain employs TRBV6-2 or TRBV6-3 and TRBJ2-5, with 7 positions matching TRBD1. The CDR3 loop spans 15 amino acids. Germline CDR1 reads MNHEY; CDR2 reads SVGEGT. V gave up 5 bases and J gave up 1 base; unmatched junction bases: 7. CDR3 amino acids: CASSPGQQAQETQYF. CDR3 nucleotide sequence: TGTGCCAGCAGTCCGGGACAGCAGGCCCAAGAGACCCAGTACTTC.

The V gene is TRBV10-3, the J gene TRBJ2-7, with 10 bases lining up with TRBD2. With V trimmed by 6 bases and J by 5 bases, 7 bases remained unmatched. The CDR3 is made up of 14 amino acids. Germline V CDR1 and CDR2: ENHRY, SYGVKD. This CDR3 is CAISSGTSDHEQYF. The CDR3 bases are TGTGCCATCAGCTCCGGGACTAGCGACCACGAGCAGTACTTC.